This is a list of T cell receptor beta chains from one sample in a study of cytomegalovirus exposure and HLA in healthy donors. The assay was immunoSEQ multiplex PCR, and TCRdb's table has in-frame clones only and misses some. The sample lists 100,000 to 150,000 clones, roughly 95% occurring once. The sample taken for sequencing was PBMCs. The source is a man aged 18 to 30 in good health and CMV-seronegative. Each CDR3 is given without its conserved first and last residue. The order of the fields is V gene, J gene, CDR3 protein.

>TRBV27|TRBJ1-1
ASSLVTTSEAF
>TRBV5-1|TRBJ2-3
ASSPGLAGFLFTDTQY
>TRBV28|TRBJ2-5
ATRLLQETQY
>TRBV5-1|TRBJ2-5
ASSLAAGGSGETQY
>TRBV6-6|TRBJ2-1
ASSRQGAGYNEQF
>TRBV25-1|TRBJ1-1
ASTSRDTANTEAF
>TRBV4-3|TRBJ2-5
ASSQNPSGEETQY
>TRBV14|TRBJ1-2
ASSKQGIGGYT
>TRBV13|TRBJ2-7
ASSSNDRGTSYEQY
>TRBV27|TRBJ1-5
ASSLRGGNQPQH
>TRBV25-1|TRBJ2-2
ASKSRGGADTGELF
>TRBV30|TRBJ2-7
ACKVAVRYEQY
>TRBV5-4|TRBJ2-1
ASSYSGGGSYNEQF
>TRBV7-2|TRBJ2-2
ASSLAGLSNTGELF
>TRBV5-1|TRBJ1-5
ASSFWGDQPQH
>TRBV7-2|TRBJ2-7
ASSLGGGAHEQY
>TRBV27|TRBJ2-4
ASSLGGAGNIQY
>TRBV18|TRBJ2-1
ASQGLDAYNEQF
>TRBV9|TRBJ2-2
ASTQTSGATGELF
>TRBV4-1|TRBJ2-7
ASSQEEGKYEQY
>TRBV28|TRBJ1-5
ASIFATGVNQPQH
>TRBV15|TRBJ1-5
ATSRDIYNQPQH
>TRBV9|TRBJ2-7
ASSVGGTGYEQY
>TRBV30|TRBJ2-7
AWRGQETYEQY
>TRBV7-6|TRBJ1-1
ASSLGENTEAF
>TRBV7-8|TRBJ2-2
ASSLRGTTGELF
>TRBV9|TRBJ1-1
ASSGTGIPNTEAF
>TRBV5-6|TRBJ1-4
ASSPDRGRNEKLF
>TRBV27|TRBJ2-1
ASRDQLAGVDEQF
>TRBV10-3|TRBJ1-4
AISVQIYEKLF
>TRBV11-1|TRBJ2-5
ASSLGSQETQY
>TRBV2|TRBJ2-2
ASLQDGSTGELF
>TRBV28|TRBJ2-5
ASSFAGTKETQY
>TRBV28|TRBJ1-5
ASSGPSNQPQH
>TRBV4-1|TRBJ2-1
ASSQDRSDRVFQF
>TRBV7-2|TRBJ2-7
ASSKTGQELYEQY
>TRBV11-1|TRBJ2-7
ASSLAQVYEQY
>TRBV7-6|TRBJ2-7
ASSPGLSSGEQY
>TRBV7-2|TRBJ1-4
ASSPRQGQGEKLF
>TRBV7-3|TRBJ2-7
ASSLAGSPGEQY
>TRBV4-1|TRBJ2-2
ASSQGRASGGHTGELF
>TRBV28|TRBJ2-3
ASSRRGSTDTQY
>TRBV9|TRBJ2-1
ASSPRQGREQF
>TRBV2|TRBJ2-7
ASSAGQGLGEQY
>TRBV27|TRBJ2-7
ASRDVSGRSNEQY
>TRBV6-1|TRBJ1-4
ASRPGHFNEKLF
>TRBV28|TRBJ2-5
ASSSRLAPH
>TRBV5-4|TRBJ1-3
ASSLGVRNSGNTIY
>TRBV9|TRBJ2-7
ASSGGQSSYEQY
>TRBV4-3|TRBJ1-5
ASSLGTAFNQPQH
>TRBV27|TRBJ1-3
ASRPYPDRGSGNTIY
>TRBV11-3|TRBJ1-5
ASSLKRNQPQH
>TRBV4-1|TRBJ2-3
ASSQGTSWDTQY
>TRBV7-9|TRBJ1-4
ASSLMGGQAEKLF
>TRBV19|TRBJ2-2
ASSMGGGAGELF
>TRBV9|TRBJ2-7
ASSVEAGLYEQY
>TRBV7-2|TRBJ1-1
ASSAAWTGATEAF
>TRBV6-6|TRBJ2-3
ASRRGGITDTQY
>TRBV4-3|TRBJ1-1
ASSQTIPGALMNTEAF
>TRBV7-8|TRBJ2-1
ASSSDTRLAGGYYNEQF